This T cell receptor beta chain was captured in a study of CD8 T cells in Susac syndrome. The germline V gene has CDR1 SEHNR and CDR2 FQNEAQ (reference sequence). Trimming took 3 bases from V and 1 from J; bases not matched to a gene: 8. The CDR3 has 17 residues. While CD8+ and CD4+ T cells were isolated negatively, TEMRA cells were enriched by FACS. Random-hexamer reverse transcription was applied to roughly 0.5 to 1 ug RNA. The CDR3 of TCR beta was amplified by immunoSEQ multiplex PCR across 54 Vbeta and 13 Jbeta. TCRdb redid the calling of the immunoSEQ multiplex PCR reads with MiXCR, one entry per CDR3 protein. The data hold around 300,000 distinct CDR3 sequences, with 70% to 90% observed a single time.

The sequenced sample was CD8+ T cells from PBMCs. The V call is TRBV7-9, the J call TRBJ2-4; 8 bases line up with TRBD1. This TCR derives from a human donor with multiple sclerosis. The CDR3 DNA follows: TGTGCCAGCAGCTTGCTGACAGGGGCGATCGCCAAAAACATTCAGTACTTC. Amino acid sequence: CASSLLTGAIAKNIQYF.